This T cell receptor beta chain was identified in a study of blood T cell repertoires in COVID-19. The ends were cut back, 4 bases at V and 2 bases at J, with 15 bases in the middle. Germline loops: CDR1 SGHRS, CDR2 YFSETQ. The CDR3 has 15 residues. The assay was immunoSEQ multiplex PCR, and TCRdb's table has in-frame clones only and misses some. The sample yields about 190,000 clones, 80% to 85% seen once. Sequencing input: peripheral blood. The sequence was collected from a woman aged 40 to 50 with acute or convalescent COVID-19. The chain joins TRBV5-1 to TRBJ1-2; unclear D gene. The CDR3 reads CASSRTEGGNYGYTF. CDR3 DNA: TGCGCCAGCAGCCGCACGGAGGGAGGGAACTATGGCTACACCTTC.